One and the same sample provided the 15 T cell receptor beta chains below, sequenced in a study of response to subunit inactivated influenza vaccine. TCRdb analysed the RT-PCR reads with MiXCR anew, one entry per CDR3 protein. The sample has 650,000 to 800,000 distinct CDR3 sequences; 18% are singletons. Sequencing was performed on PBMCs from blood, taken more than 4 days after vaccination. These receptor sequences come from a man aged 50-60 years who received an inactivated influenza vaccine.

The rearrangement links TRBV4-3 to TRBJ1-3, with D uncertain. Trimming shortened V by 0 bases and J by 5 bases, and 8 bases separated the two germline ends. The CDR3 consists of 14 residues. The germline gives CDR1 LGHNA, CDR2 YSLEER. The CDR3 region has the DNA TGCGCCAGCAGCCAAGACGAGAGTCGAAACACCATATATTTT. It yields the protein CASSQDESRNTIYF.

This chain links TRBV4-3 with TRBJ2-6; TRBD2 aligns across 13 bases. The V segment lost 1 base and the J segment 1 base; nucleotides outside the gene matches: 1. Germline V gene data show CDR1 as LGHNA and CDR2 as YSLEER. The CDR3 sequence is 18 residues long. The CDR3 DNA follows: TGCGCCAGCAGCCAAGGGACTAGCGGGAGTTCTGGGGCCAACGTCCTGACTTTC. This sequence encodes CASSQGTSGSSGANVLTF.

As to this clonotype: The junction differs from germline at one of its ends, possibly a read error. The rearrangement links TRBV4-2 to TRBJ2-2; the D gene is possibly TRBD2 (6 bases). Germline V gene data show CDR1 as LGHNA and CDR2 as YNFKEQ. The CDR3 covers 14 residues. CDR3 sequence: CASRQVGGRGELFF. The CDR3 DNA follows: TGTGCCAGCAGACAAGTTGGGGGGAGGGGGGAGCTGTTTTTT.

This clonotype was counted a few times. The V call is TRBV27, the J call TRBJ2-7; D not resolved. Germline CDR1 MNHEY, CDR2 SMNVEV (reference sequence). Between the trimmed V and J ends, which lost 5 bases and 0 bases, there was a span of 17 bases. This CDR3 has 16 amino acids. The CDR3 coding sequence is TGTGCCAGCAGTCCAACTTGGGCAACCAGCTCCTACGAGCAGTACTTC. Amino acid sequence: CASSPTWATSSYEQYF.

A few counts support this clonotype. The chain uses TRBV7-9 and TRBJ2-1, with 9 bases that match TRBD2. The CDR3 has 15 residues. Losses at the gene ends were 5 bases for V and 8 bases for J; bases not matched to a gene: 10. CDR1 is SEHNR and CDR2 is FQNEAQ in the germline V gene (reference sequence). The CDR3 here is CASSPGLAQGDEQFF. DNA for the CDR3: TGTGCCAGCAGCCCGGGACTAGCCCAGGGGGATGAGCAGTTCTTC.

This chain links TRBV20-1 with TRBJ2-7; the D is unclear. V lost 3 bases and J lost 2, with 5 bases in between. The germline CDR1 and CDR2 sequences are DFQATT and SNEGSKA (reference sequence). CDR3 length: 11 residues. The CDR3 is CSASRTYEQYF. CDR3 DNA sequence: TGCAGTGCTAGCAGGACCTACGAGCAGTACTTC.

This clonotype was picked up a small number of times. The J gene is TRBJ1-2, the V gene TRBV4-3; 8 bases align to TRBD1. CDR1 and CDR2 from the germline V gene are LGHNA and YSLEER. After removal of 1 base from V and 4 bases from J, the junction contained 5 bases not matched to a gene. This CDR3 comprises 15 residues. The DNA for the CDR3 is TGCGCCAGCAGCCAAGTGGGACAGGCGGCCTATGGCTACACCTTC. Its translation is CASSQVGQAAYGYTF.

On this clonotype: The junction departs from germline at one end; a sequencing error may be responsible. The chain combines TRBV24-1 with TRBJ2-1; D not certain. CDR3 length: 14 residues. Germline CDR1 KGHDR, CDR2 SFDVKD. The CDR3 sequence: CATSDLTTYNEQIF. DNA of the CDR3: TGTGCCACCAGTGATTTAACAACCTACAATGAGCAGATCTTC.

The V gene is TRBV7-9, the J gene TRBJ2-5, with 8 positions matching TRBD1. V trimming: 6 bases; J trimming: 1 base; junction bases outside the gene matches: 4. The CDR3 totals 14 residues. Per germline, CDR1 SEHNR and CDR2 FQNEAQ (reference sequence). CDR3 region: CASSFQGAQETQYF. CDR3 coding DNA: TGTGCCAGCAGTTTTCAGGGGGCCCAAGAGACCCAGTACTTC.

The genes are TRBV28 and TRBJ2-7; no definite D call. This CDR3 contains 14 residues. Per germline, CDR1 MDHEN and CDR2 SYDVKM. The V end was cut by 3 bases, the J end by 7 bases, with 16 bases between. The CDR3 loop is CASSLAGDRLEQYF. CDR3 sequence (DNA): TGTGCCAGCAGTTTGGCTGGGGATCGGTTAGAGCAGTACTTC.

The chain couples TRBV10-1 to TRBJ1-1; weak D call: TRBD1 (6 bases). V gave up 10 bases and J gave up 0 bases, with 12 bases separating them. The CDR3 spans 13 residues. Germline V gene sequence: CDR1 WNHNN, CDR2 SYGVQD (reference sequence). The CDR3: CATRQDMNTEAFF. In DNA form, the CDR3 reads TGCGCCACGCGACAGGACATGAACACTGAAGCTTTCTTT.

This clonotype was counted many times. The gene calls are TRBV20-1 and TRBJ2-3; TRBD2 matches at 10 bases. J gave up 5 bases and V 0 bases, and 5 bases lay outside the gene matches. Germline V CDR1 and CDR2: DFQATT, SNEGSKA (reference sequence). This CDR3 is 15 amino acids long. The CDR3 is CSARDATSGKDTQYF. CDR3 DNA sequence: TGCAGTGCTAGAGATGCTACTAGCGGGAAAGATACGCAGTATTTT.

This clonotype was observed a handful of times. V gene TRBV7-2 combines with J gene TRBJ2-1; 7 bases map to TRBD2. J lost 6 bases, V lost 6 bases, and 11 bases had no gene match. CDR1 is SGHTA, CDR2 FQGNSA, per germline. The CDR3 loop spans 15 amino acids. CDR3 in amino acids: CASSQSGARSNEQFF. Written as DNA, the CDR3 is TGTGCCAGCAGTCAAAGCGGGGCCCGGAGCAATGAGCAGTTCTTC. The entire variable domain, with the rest obtained from reference TRBV7-2 and TRBJ2-1, is as follows: GAGVSQSPSNKVTEKGKDVELRCDPISGHTALYWYRQSLGQGLEFLIYFQGNSAPDKSGLPSDRFSAERTGGSVSTLTIQRTQQEDSAVYLCASSQSGARSNEQFFGPGTRLTVL.

This clonotype was detected only a few times. The chain carries TRBV5-1 and TRBJ1-1; D is unclear. CDR1 SGHRS and CDR2 YFSETQ come from the germline V gene. The V end was cut by 4 bases, the J end by 3 bases, with 16 bases between. The CDR3 consists of 15 residues. The CDR3 nucleotides read TGCGCCAGCAGCGAACGGGTGCGGGGAGACACTGAAGCTTTCTTT. This codes for CASSERVRGDTEAFF.

In this sample, this clonotype turned up many times. This chain joins TRBV5-1 and TRBJ2-7; D unclear. This CDR3 has 13 residues. CDR1 is SGHRS, CDR2 YFSETQ, per germline. V dropped 4 bases and J dropped 0 bases, with 8 bases sitting between them. The CDR3 region is CASSLDTSYEQYF. In nucleotides, the CDR3 is TGCGCCAGCAGCCTAGACACCTCCTACGAGCAGTACTTC.